Shown below are 16 T cell receptor beta chains from a single sample sequenced in a study of cytomegalovirus exposure and HLA in healthy donors. It was with 60 Vbeta and 13 Jbeta primers that the PCR ran. TCRdb's copy holds only in-frame clones and misses some; the assay was immunoSEQ multiplex PCR. Altogether over 95,000 clones are present, 60% to 85% being singletons, with the ten largest covering roughly 2.5%. The specimen was PBMCs. These receptor sequences come from a female donor in good health and CMV-seronegative.

This clone was observed a few times. The chain carries TRBV29-1 and TRBJ1-1; 7 bases map to TRBD1. Germline V gene data show CDR1 as SQVTM and CDR2 as ANQGSEA. The CDR3 totals 13 residues. The V gene end was trimmed by 7 bases and the J gene end by 6 bases; junction bases not matched to a gene: 11. CDR3 residues: CSAKRQGIAEAFF. In DNA form, the CDR3 reads TGCAGCGCCAAAAGACAGGGAATTGCTGAAGCTTTCTTT.

The rearrangement uses TRBV5-4 and TRBJ2-2; 8 bases are shared with TRBD1. Germline CDR1 and CDR2: SGHNT and YYREEE (reference sequence). CDR3 length: 15 amino acids. V was pared by 5 bases and J by 0 bases, with 3 bases of the junction left unmatched. The CDR3 sequence: CASRETGANTGELFF. The CDR3 coding sequence is TGTGCCAGCAGAGAGACAGGGGCGAACACCGGGGAGCTGTTTTTT. The full variable domain, completed using reference TRBV5-4 and TRBJ2-2, is ETGVTQSPTHLIKTRGQQVTLRCSSQSGHNTVSWYQQALGQGPQFIFQYYREEENGRGNFPPRFSGLQFPNYSSELNVNALELDDSALYLCASRETGANTGELFFGEGSRLTVL.

V gene TRBV5-6 combines with J gene TRBJ2-3; perhaps TRBD1 as D (6 bases). V dropped 3 bases and J dropped 4 bases, with 12 bases sitting between them. This CDR3 comprises 14 residues. The germline CDR1 and CDR2 sequences are SGHDT and YYEEEE. The CDR3 DNA follows: TGTGCCAGCAGCTCCGAGGGGGTCGCAGATACGCAGTATTTT. Its protein is CASSSEGVADTQYF.

J is TRBJ1-5 and V is TRBV30; 7 bases match TRBD1. J was trimmed by 8 bases and V by 0 bases; bases with no gene match: 4. The germline V gene encodes CDR1 GTSNPN and CDR2 SVGIG (reference sequence). This CDR3 is 13 amino acids long. CDR3 coding DNA: TGTGCCTGGAGTGTAGGGGGCTCAGAGCCCCAGCATTTT. It yields the protein CAWSVGGSEPQHF. The variable domain in full, with the rest retrieved from reference TRBV30 and TRBJ1-5, is SQTIHQWPATLVQPVGSPLSLECTVEGTSNPNLYWYRQAAGRGLQLLFYSVGIGQISSEVPQNLSASRPQDRQFILSSKKLLLSDSGFYLCAWSVGGSEPQHFGDGTRLSIL.

The chain combines TRBV19 with TRBJ2-1, with D perhaps TRBD2 (6 bases). The CDR3 contains 14 residues. The germline CDR1 and CDR2 sequences are LNHDA and SQIVND (reference sequence). The V gene lost 8 bases and the J gene lost 4 bases, with 15 bases spanning the gap. The CDR3 loop is CASGPGGEYNEQFF. CDR3 in DNA: TGTGCCAGTGGGCCCGGCGGGGAGTACAATGAGCAGTTCTTC. The full variable domain, its missing parts supplied by reference TRBV19 and TRBJ2-1, is DGGITQSPKYLFRKEGQNVTLSCEQNLNHDAMYWYRQDPGQGLRLIYYSQIVNDFQKGDIAEGYSVSREKKESFPLTVTSAQKNPTAFYLCASGPGGEYNEQFFGPGTRLTVL.

The chain couples TRBV5-1 to TRBJ1-4; 9 bases are a match to TRBD1. V gave up 4 bases and J gave up 3 bases; unmatched junction bases: 7. There are 16 residues in the CDR3. Germline V gives CDR1 SGHRS, CDR2 YFSETQ. The CDR3 loop is CASSVGTGIANEKLFF. Here the CDR3 DNA reads TGCGCCAGCAGCGTCGGGACAGGGATAGCTAATGAAAAACTGTTTTTT.

The gene calls are TRBV5-8 and TRBJ2-3, with 12 bases matching TRBD1. The length of the CDR3 is 16 residues. Germline lookup yields CDR1 SGHTS and CDR2 YDEGEE. V shed 3 bases and J 2 bases; nucleotides not matched to a gene: 4. For the CDR3, the DNA is TGTGCCAGCAGCTGGGACAGGGGGCTACTCACAGATACGCAGTATTTT. Translating gives CASSWDRGLLTDTQYF.

This clone was picked up a small number of times. V and J are TRBV10-3 and TRBJ1-1; a weak D match, TRBD1 (5 bases). CDR1 ENHRY and CDR2 SYGVKD come from the germline V gene. The CDR3 is 12 amino acids. V lost 4 bases and J 4 bases, leaving 7 bases between the germline ends. This CDR3 reads CAISGGATEAFF. The CDR3 DNA is TGTGCCATCAGTGGCGGGGCCACTGAAGCTTTCTTT.

This chain links TRBV5-4 with TRBJ2-3, with a possible D match to TRBD2 (6 bases). Germline CDR1 is SGHNT and CDR2 is YYREEE (reference sequence). Trimming removed 0 bases at V and 3 bases at J, with 11 bases between. This CDR3 has 15 residues. The chain's CDR3 is CASSLDVGGTDTQYF. The CDR3, as DNA: TGTGCCAGCAGCTTGGATGTCGGGGGTACAGATACGCAGTATTTT.

On this clone itself: One junction end disagrees with the germline gene, perhaps due to a read error. At the DNA level, this CDR3 is encoded by other sequences in the same sample as well. The chain carries TRBV28 and TRBJ1-6, with D possibly TRBD1 on 6 matching bases. Looked up from germline, CDR1 is MDHEN and CDR2 is SYDVKM. This CDR3 comprises 13 residues. The CDR3 reads CASKQGNNSPLHF. DNA of the CDR3: TGTGCCAGCAAACAGGGCAATAATTCACCCCTTCACTTT.

J is TRBJ1-4 and V is TRBV10-3; D is uncertain. Germline CDR1 and CDR2: ENHRY and SYGVKD. The V end lost 4 bases, the J end lost 0 bases, and 3 bases lay between the germline ends. This CDR3 is 13 amino acids long. The CDR3 region is CAISAATNEKLFF. The CDR3 DNA sequence: TGTGCCATCAGTGCCGCAACTAATGAAAAACTGTTTTTT.

The chain joins TRBV27 to TRBJ1-1; D unresolved. Trimming stripped 2 bases from V and 0 bases from J, with 10 bases between. CDR3 length: 15 residues. Germline V gene data show CDR1 as MNHEY and CDR2 as SMNVEV (reference sequence). DNA for the CDR3: TGTGCCAGCAGTTTAACGGCGGGTCTGAACACTGAAGCTTTCTTT. Residues: CASSLTAGLNTEAFF.

The V call is TRBV7-2, the J call TRBJ1-2; 8 nucleotides agree with TRBD1. J lost 8 bases, V lost 4 bases, and 6 bases had no gene match. The CDR3 is made up of 13 amino acids. Per germline, CDR1 SGHTA and CDR2 FQGNSA. The CDR3 spells CASSSGQVGGYTF. Here the CDR3 DNA reads TGTGCCAGCAGCTCGGGACAGGTGGGCGGCTACACCTTC.

In this sample, this clone turned up a few times. The chain links TRBV10-2 to TRBJ2-1; TRBD2 aligns across 10 bases. The CDR3 extends over 15 amino acids. Germline V lookup: CDR1 WSHSY, CDR2 SAAADI. Losses at the gene ends were 3 bases for V and 4 bases for J; bases not matched to a gene: 3. The DNA for the CDR3 is TGCGCCAGCAGTGAACTAGCGGGGTTGTACAATGAGCAGTTCTTC. Encoded protein: CASSELAGLYNEQFF.

This clone came up once. The chain carries TRBV5-1 and TRBJ2-2; 7 bases fit TRBD1. Germline-derived CDR1 and CDR2 are SGHRS and YFSETQ. CDR3 length: 15 residues. The V gene end was trimmed by 2 bases and the J gene end by 1 base; junction bases not matched to a gene: 2. CDR3 sequence reads: CASSFGTENTGELFF. The CDR3 region has the DNA TGCGCCAGCAGCTTCGGGACAGAGAACACCGGGGAGCTGTTTTTT. Full variable domain (outside the CDR3, taken from reference TRBV5-1 and TRBJ2-2): KAGVTQTPRYLIKTRGQQVTLSCSPISGHRSVSWYQQTPGQGLQFLFEYFSETQRNKGNFPGRFSGRQFSNSRSEMNVSTLELGDSALYLCASSFGTENTGELFFGEGSRLTVL.

V is TRBV5-8 and J is TRBJ2-6; D unclear. With 1 base removed from V and 3 bases from J, the gap between germline ends came to 11 bases. Per the germline V gene, CDR1 is SGHTS and CDR2 is YDEGEE. The CDR3 contains 16 residues. Here the CDR3 DNA reads TGTGCCAGCAGCTTGTTTACGGGTGGTGGGGCCAACGTCCTGACTTTC. Translated, it gives CASSLFTGGGANVLTF.